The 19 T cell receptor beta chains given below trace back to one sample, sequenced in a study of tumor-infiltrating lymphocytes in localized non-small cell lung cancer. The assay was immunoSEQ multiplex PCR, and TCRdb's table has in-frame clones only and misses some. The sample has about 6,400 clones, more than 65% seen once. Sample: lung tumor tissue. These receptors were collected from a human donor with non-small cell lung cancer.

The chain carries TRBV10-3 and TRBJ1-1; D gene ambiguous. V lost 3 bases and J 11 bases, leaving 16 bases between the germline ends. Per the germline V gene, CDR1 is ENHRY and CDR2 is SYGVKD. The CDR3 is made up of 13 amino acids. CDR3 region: CAISERRSPRAFF. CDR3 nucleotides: TGTGCCATCAGTGAAAGGAGGTCCCCGAGGGCTTTCTTT.

CDR3 sequence (DNA): TGTGCCAGCGGCCAGTCAATAGTCACAAATCGGGCCAACGTCCTGACTTTC. This gives the protein CASGQSIVTNRANVLTF. The rearrangement links TRBV5-6 to TRBJ2-6; D gene uncertain. The germline CDR1 and CDR2 sequences are SGHDT and YYEEEE. V lost 7 bases and J lost 5, with 22 bases in between. The CDR3 spans 17 residues. The full variable domain, rest sourced from reference TRBV5-6 and TRBJ2-6, is DAGVTQSPTHLIKTRGQQVTLRCSPKSGHDTVSWYQQALGQGPQFIFQYYEEEERQRGNFPDRFSGHQFPNYSSELNVNALLLGDSALYLCASGQSIVTNRANVLTFGAGSRLTVL.

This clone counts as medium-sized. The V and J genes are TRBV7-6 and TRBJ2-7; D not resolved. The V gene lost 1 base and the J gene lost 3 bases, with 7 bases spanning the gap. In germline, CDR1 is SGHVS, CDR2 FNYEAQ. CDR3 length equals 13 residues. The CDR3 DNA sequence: TGTGCCAGCAGCTTAGGGCCTAACTACGAGCAGTACTTC. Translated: CASSLGPNYEQYF. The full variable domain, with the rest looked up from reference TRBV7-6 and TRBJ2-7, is GAGVSQSPRYKVTKRGQDVALRCDPISGHVSLYWYRQALGQGPEFLTYFNYEAQQDKSGLPNDRFSAERPEGSISTLTIQRTEQRDSAMYRCASSLGPNYEQYFGPGTRLTVT.

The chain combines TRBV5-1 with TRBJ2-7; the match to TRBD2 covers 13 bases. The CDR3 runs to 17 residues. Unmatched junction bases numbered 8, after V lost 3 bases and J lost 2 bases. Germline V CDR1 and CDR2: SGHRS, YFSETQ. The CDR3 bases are TGCGCCAGCAGCTCAAGACTAGCGGGAGGATGGGCCTACGAGCAGTACTTC. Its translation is CASSSRLAGGWAYEQYF.

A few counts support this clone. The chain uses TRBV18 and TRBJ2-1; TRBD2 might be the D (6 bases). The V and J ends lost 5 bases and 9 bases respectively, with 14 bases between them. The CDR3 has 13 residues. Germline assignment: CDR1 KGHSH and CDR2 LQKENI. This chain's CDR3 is CASSAGPAAEQFF. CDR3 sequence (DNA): TGTGCCAGCTCAGCGGGACCCGCGGCTGAGCAGTTCTTC.

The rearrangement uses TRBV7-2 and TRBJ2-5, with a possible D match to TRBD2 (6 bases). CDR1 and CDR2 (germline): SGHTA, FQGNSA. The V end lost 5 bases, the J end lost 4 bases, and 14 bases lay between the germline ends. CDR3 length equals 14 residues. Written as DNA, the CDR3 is TGTGCCAGCAGCCGAAACCAGGGAGGAGAGACCCAGTACTTC. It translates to CASSRNQGGETQYF.

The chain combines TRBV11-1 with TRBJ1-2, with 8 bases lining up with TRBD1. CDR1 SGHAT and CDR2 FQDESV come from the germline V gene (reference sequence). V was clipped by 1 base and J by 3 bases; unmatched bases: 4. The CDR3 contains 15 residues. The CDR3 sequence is CASSLGQGNHYGYTF. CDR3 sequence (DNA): TGTGCCAGCAGCTTAGGACAGGGGAATCACTATGGCTACACCTTC.

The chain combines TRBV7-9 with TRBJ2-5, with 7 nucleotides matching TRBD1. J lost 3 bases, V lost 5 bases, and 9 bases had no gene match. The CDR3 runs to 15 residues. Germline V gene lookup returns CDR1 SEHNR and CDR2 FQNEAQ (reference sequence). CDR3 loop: CASSHPTGREETQYF. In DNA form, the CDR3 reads TGTGCCAGCAGCCACCCGACAGGGCGGGAAGAGACCCAGTACTTC.

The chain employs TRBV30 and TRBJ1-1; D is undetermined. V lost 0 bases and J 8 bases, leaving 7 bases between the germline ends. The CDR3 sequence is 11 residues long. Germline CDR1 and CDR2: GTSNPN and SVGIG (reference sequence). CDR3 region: CAWSVDREAFF. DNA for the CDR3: TGTGCCTGGAGTGTAGATCGGGAAGCTTTCTTT.

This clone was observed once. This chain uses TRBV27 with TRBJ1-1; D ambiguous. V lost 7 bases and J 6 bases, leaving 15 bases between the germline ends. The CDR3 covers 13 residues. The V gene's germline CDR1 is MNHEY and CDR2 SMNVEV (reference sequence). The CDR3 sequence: CASTRTGSAEAFF. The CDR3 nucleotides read TGTGCCAGCACCCGTACCGGGAGCGCTGAAGCTTTCTTT.

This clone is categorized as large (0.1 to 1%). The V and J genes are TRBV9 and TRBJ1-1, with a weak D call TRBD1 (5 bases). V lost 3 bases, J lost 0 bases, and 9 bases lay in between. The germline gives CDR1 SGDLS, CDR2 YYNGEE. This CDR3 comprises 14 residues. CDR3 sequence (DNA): TGTGCCAGCAGCGCCGACAGACTGAACACTGAAGCTTTCTTT. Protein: CASSADRLNTEAFF.

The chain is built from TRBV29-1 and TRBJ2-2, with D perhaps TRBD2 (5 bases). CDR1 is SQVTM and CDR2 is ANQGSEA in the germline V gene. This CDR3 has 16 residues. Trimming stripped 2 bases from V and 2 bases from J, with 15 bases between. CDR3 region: CSVEKRRQSNTGELFF. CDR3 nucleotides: TGCAGCGTTGAAAAAAGGAGGCAATCCAACACCGGGGAGCTGTTTTTT.

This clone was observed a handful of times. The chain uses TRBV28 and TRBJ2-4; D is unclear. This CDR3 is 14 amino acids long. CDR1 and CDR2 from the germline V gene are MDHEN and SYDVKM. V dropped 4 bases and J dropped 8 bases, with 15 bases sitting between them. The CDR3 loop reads CASSSHSVGDIQYF. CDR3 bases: TGTGCCAGCAGTTCCCATTCAGTTGGCGACATTCAGTACTTC.

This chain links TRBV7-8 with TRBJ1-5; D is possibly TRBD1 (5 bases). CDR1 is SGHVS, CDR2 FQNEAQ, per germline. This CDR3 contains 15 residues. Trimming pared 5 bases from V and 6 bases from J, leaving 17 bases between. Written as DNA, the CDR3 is TGTGCCAGCAGCCCAGGACACTATGGTGCTCAGCCCCAGCATTTT. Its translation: CASSPGHYGAQPQHF.

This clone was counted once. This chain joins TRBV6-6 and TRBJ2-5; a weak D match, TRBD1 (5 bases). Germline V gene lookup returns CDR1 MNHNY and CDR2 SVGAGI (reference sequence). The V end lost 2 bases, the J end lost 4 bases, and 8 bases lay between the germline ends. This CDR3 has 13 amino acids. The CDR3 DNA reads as TGTGCCAGCAGTTACATCAGGGCAGAGACCCAGTACTTC. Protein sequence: CASSYIRAETQYF.

In DNA form, the CDR3 reads TGTGCCAGCAGCTTAGGACAGGGGAATCACTATGGCTACACCTTC. It codes for CASSLGQGNHYGYTF. The chain has TRBV5-4 and TRBJ1-2; 9 nucleotides agree with TRBD1. The ends lost 2 bases at V and 3 bases at J; junction bases unmatched: 5. The CDR3 totals 15 residues. Per germline, CDR1 SGHNT and CDR2 YYREEE (reference sequence).

The CDR3 bases are TGCGCCAGCAGCCAGCTACAGGGGGCCGGCACTGAAGCTTTCTTT. Its protein is CASSQLQGAGTEAFF. The V call is TRBV4-1, the J call TRBJ1-1; 9 nucleotides match TRBD1. The CDR3 length is 15 residues. V shed 3 bases and J 4 bases; nucleotides not matched to a gene: 6. Germline CDR1 is MGHRA and CDR2 is YSYEKL.

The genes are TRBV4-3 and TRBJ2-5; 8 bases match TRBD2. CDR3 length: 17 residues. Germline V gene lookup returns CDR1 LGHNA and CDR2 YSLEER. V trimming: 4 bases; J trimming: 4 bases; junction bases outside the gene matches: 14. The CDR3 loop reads CASSPDFTGGPGETQYF. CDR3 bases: TGCGCCAGCAGCCCTGACTTTACGGGGGGGCCGGGAGAGACCCAGTACTTC.

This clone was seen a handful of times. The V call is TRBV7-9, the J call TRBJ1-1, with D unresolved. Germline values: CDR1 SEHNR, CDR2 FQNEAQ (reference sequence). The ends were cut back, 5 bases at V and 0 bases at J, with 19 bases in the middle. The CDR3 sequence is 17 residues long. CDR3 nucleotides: TGTGCCAGCAGCCTAGGGAACCGGCTACAACTGAACACTGAAGCTTTCTTT. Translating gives CASSLGNRLQLNTEAFF.